This T cell receptor beta chain was documented in a study of T cell responses to AZD1222 COVID-19 vaccine. The CDR3 loop spans 13 amino acids. Trimming shortened V by 4 bases and J by 5 bases, and 11 bases separated the two germline ends. Germline CDR1 reads SNHLY; CDR2 reads FYNNEI. Concerning this clone: Its matching antigen is unknown.

Notes on the study in general: The peak T cell response came first, and repertoires were sampled only after it. A mostly white British donor set with more females was recruited, and clonal diversity was possibly underestimated.

Method: immunoSEQ multiplex PCR; TCRdb's copy keeps in-frame clones and lacks some. This table has some 140,000 clones, about four fifths appearing once. V and J are TRBV2 and TRBJ2-5, with D possibly TRBD2 on 6 matching bases. This specimen consisted of peripheral blood, obtained on day 0 of AZD1222 vaccination. The TCR comes from an adult in good health. CDR3: CASSVKGGETQYF. CDR3 nucleotide sequence: TGTGCCAGCAGTGTGAAGGGAGGCGAGACCCAGTACTTC.